This entry concerns a single T cell receptor beta chain. The entry originates in a study of blood T cell repertoires in COVID-19. Overall study context: COVID-19 samples collected from the United States, Italy and Spain covered acute and convalescent phases. The analysed material was cDNA or gDNA that came from T cells, B-cell-depleted T cells, or PBMCs.

As originally analysed: How many nucleated cells were present was estimated from reference gene primer amplification. Assay used: immunoSEQ multiplex PCR; TCRdb lists only in-frame clones, some missing. The V and J calls and clone size come from that table; D and trimming were worked out from the DNA. The sample consists of approximately 80,000 clones, more than 75% of them appearing once. The CDR3 is 16 amino acids. V gave up 1 base and J gave up 3 bases; unmatched junction bases: 5. Germline-derived CDR1 and CDR2 are KGHSH and LQKENI. Input material: peripheral blood. This TCR derives from a middle-aged man with acute or convalescent COVID-19. The chain is built from TRBV18 and TRBJ1-1, with 10 bases aligning to TRBD1. Here the CDR3 DNA reads TGTGCCAGCTCACCACGCGGACAGGGGGGATACACTGAAGCTTTCTTT. It is translated as CASSPRGQGGYTEAFF.